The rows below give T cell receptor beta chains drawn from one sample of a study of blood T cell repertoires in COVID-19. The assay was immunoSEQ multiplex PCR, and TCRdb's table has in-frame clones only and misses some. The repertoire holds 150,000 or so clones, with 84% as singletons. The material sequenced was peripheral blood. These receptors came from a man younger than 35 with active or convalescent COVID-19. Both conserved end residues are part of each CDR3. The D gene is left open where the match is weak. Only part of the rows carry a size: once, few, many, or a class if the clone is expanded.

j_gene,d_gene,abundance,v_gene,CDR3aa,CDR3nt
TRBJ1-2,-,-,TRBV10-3,CAISDESYGYTF,TGTGCCATCAGTGACGAGAGCTATGGCTACACCTTC
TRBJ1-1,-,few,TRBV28,CASSPGVGKAFF,TGTGCCAGCAGCCCGGGGGTAGGGAAAGCTTTCTTT
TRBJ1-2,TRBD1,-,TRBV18,CASSTTGLGVNYGYTF,TGTGCCAGCTCAACGACAGGGCTTGGGGTAAACTATGGCTACACCTTC
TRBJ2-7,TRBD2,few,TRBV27,CASSQLAGGSYEQYF,TGTGCCAGCAGCCAATTAGCGGGGGGTTCCTACGAGCAGTACTTC
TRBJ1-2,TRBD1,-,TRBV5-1,CASSPEGGAGGYTF,TGCGCCAGCAGCCCGGAAGGGGGCGCAGGTGGCTACACCTTC
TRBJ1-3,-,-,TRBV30,CAWSITGLSGNTIYF,TGTGCCTGGAGTATTACAGGCCTCTCTGGAAACACCATATATTTT
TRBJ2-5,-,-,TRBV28,CASSLDLWRETQYF,TGTGCCAGCAGTTTAGACCTCTGGAGAGAGACCCAGTACTTC
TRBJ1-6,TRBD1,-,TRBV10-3,CAISETADRAYNSPLHF,TGTGCCATCAGTGAGACGGCAGACAGGGCATATAATTCACCCCTCCACTTT
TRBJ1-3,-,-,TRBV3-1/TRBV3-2,CASSRFSGSGNTIYF,TGTGCCAGCAGCAGGTTCTCAGGGTCTGGAAACACCATATATTTT
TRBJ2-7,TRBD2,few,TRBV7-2,CAGSSPTTSGVSVSYEQYF,TGTGCCGGCAGCTCGCCGACGACTAGCGGTGTATCTGTCTCCTACGAGCAGTACTTC
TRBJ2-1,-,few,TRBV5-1,CASSYYISSYNEQFF,TGCGCCAGCAGCTATTACATAAGCTCCTACAATGAGCAGTTCTTC
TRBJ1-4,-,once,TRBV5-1,CASSPRGEGEKLFF,TGCGCCAGCAGCCCTAGAGGGGAGGGTGAAAAACTGTTTTTT
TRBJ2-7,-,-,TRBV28,CASSLWGDGYSYEQYF,TGTGCCAGCAGTTTATGGGGCGACGGATACTCCTACGAGCAGTACTTC
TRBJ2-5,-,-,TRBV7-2,CASSLGVGARETQYF,TGTGCCAGCAGCTTGGGCGTGGGAGCACGCGAGACCCAGTACTTC
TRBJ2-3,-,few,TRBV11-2,CASKTGTDTQYF,TGTGCCAGTAAAACGGGAACAGATACGCAGTATTTT
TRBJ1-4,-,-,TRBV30,CAWSPFHGANEKLFF,TGTGCCTGGAGCCCGTTCCACGGGGCTAATGAAAAACTGTTTTTT
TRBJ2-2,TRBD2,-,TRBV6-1,CASSEQAGGSYTGELFF,TGTGCCAGCAGTGAGCAAGCGGGGGGGAGTTACACCGGGGAGCTGTTTTTT
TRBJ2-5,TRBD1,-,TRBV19,CASSTQTGAKTQYF,TGTGCCAGTAGTACCCAGACAGGGGCAAAGACCCAGTACTTC
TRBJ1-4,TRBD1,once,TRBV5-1,CASSFDQGATNEKLFF,TGCGCCAGCAGCTTCGACCAGGGGGCAACTAATGAAAAACTGTTTTTT
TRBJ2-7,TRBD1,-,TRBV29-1,CSVTDRGNYEQYF,TGCAGCGTTACCGACAGGGGGAACTACGAGCAGTACTTC
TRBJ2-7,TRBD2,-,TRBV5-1,CASSLGEGLTKWGYEQYF,TGCGCCAGCAGCTTGGGTGAGGGACTAACAAAGTGGGGCTACGAGCAGTACTTC
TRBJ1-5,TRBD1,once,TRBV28,CASSSTGGNQPQHF,TGTGCCAGCAGTTCGACAGGGGGCAATCAGCCCCAGCATTTT
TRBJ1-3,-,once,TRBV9,CASSFRDTLRSGNTIYF,TGTGCCAGCAGCTTCCGGGACACCCTAAGATCTGGAAACACCATATATTTT
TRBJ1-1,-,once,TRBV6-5,CASTQGQYTEAFF,TGTGCCAGCACCCAAGGACAGTACACTGAAGCTTTCTTT
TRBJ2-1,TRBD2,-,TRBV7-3,CASSLGTSGSYNEQFF,TGTGCCAGCAGCTTAGGGACTAGCGGCTCCTACAATGAGCAGTTCTTC
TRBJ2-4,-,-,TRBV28,CASSFPKEGGAIMKNIQYF,TGTGCCAGCAGTTTCCCCAAAGAAGGCGGGGCGATTATGAAAAACATTCAGTACTTC
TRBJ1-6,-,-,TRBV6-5,CASSYSDGGMALHF,TGTGCCAGCAGTTACTCGGACGGGGGAATGGCCCTCCACTTT
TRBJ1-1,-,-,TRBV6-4,CASRNYMNTEAFF,TGTGCCAGCAGAAACTACATGAACACTGAAGCTTTCTTT
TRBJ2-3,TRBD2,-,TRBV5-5,CASSLTLAGVGDTQYF,TGTGCCAGCAGCTTAACGCTAGCGGGGGTAGGGGATACGCAGTATTTT
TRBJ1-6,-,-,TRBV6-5,CASSSGRVGSPLHF,TGTGCCAGCAGTTCCGGCAGGGTTGGTTCACCCCTCCACTTT
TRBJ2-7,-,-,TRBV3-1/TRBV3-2,CASSQAEGQRYAF,TGTGCCAGCAGCCAAGCGGAGGGACAGCGGTACGCGTTC
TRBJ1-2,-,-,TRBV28,CASSLTGGYTF,TGTGCCAGCAGTTTAACCGGGGGCTACACCTTC
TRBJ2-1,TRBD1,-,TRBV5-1,CASSLRQGAYNEQFF,TGCGCCAGCAGCTTGCGGCAGGGGGCTTACAATGAGCAGTTCTTC
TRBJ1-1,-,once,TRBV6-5,CASSYTGNRAVEAFF,TGTGCCAGCAGTTACACCGGGAATCGGGCCGTTGAAGCTTTCTTT
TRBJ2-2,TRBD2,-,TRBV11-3,CASSLGRGGRTGELFF,TGTGCCAGCAGCTTGGGACGGGGGGGGCGCACCGGGGAGCTGTTTTTT
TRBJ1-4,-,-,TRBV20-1,CSASFPALEKLFF,TGCAGTGCTAGTTTTCCCGCACTTGAAAAACTGTTTTTT
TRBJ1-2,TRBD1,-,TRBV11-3,CASSLGQKSYGYTF,TGTGCCAGCAGCTTGGGACAGAAGTCCTATGGCTACACCTTC
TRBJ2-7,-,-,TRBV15,CATSGRGYEQYF,TGTGCCACCAGCGGCCGGGGATACGAGCAGTACTTC
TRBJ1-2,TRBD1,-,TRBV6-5,CASSDGTAFYGYTF,TGTGCCAGCAGCGACGGGACAGCATTCTATGGCTACACCTTC
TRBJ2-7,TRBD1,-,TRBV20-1,CSASTGGEFVAEYF,TGCAGTGCTAGTACAGGGGGCGAATTTGTGGCGGAGTACTTC
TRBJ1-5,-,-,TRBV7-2,CASSLDTDQPQHF,TGTGCCAGCAGCTTGGATACAGATCAGCCCCAGCATTTT
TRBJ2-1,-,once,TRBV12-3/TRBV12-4,CASSFGPGNEQFF,TGTGCCAGCAGTTTTGGCCCGGGGAATGAGCAGTTCTTC
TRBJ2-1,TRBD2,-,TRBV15,CATSRGGSSGSHNEQFF,TGTGCCACCAGCAGAGGAGGATCCAGCGGGAGCCACAATGAGCAGTTCTTC
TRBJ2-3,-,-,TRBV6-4,CASSEGRGLTDTQYF,TGTGCCAGCAGTGAGGGCAGGGGTCTCACAGATACGCAGTATTTT
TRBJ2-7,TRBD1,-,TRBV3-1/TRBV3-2,CASSPYRGSLSYEQYF,TGTGCCAGCAGCCCCTACAGGGGTTCCCTCTCCTACGAGCAGTACTTC
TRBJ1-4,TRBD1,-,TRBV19,CASSKDSGQGWDEKLFF,TGTGCCAGTAGTAAGGACTCGGGACAGGGATGGGATGAAAAACTGTTTTTT
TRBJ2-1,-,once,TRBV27,CASSYSFSGPPNEQFF,TGTGCCAGCAGTTACTCCTTTAGCGGCCCTCCTAATGAGCAGTTCTTC